This paragraph reports one TCR beta chain. The sample is drawn from a study of blood T cell repertoires in COVID-19. Cohort placement rested on clinical history that participants reported themselves. Some clones are missing from TCRdb's copy, which holds only in-frame ones; the method was immunoSEQ multiplex PCR. The sample has around 250,000 clones; just under 90% are singletons. This sequence originates from a young woman with acute COVID-19. Sequences were obtained from PBMCs or T cells enriched from blood (not recorded which).

The CDR3 bases are TGCAGCGTTGAAGTGCCCCTACAAGAGACCCAGTACTTC. Its protein product is CSVEVPLQETQYF. This chain links TRBV29-1 with TRBJ2-5; D call uncertain. CDR1 is SQVTM, CDR2 ANQGSEA, per germline. The germline V and J ends were trimmed by 1 base and 2 bases, with 8 bases remaining between them. The CDR3 runs 13 residues.